This is a list of T cell receptor beta chains from one sample in a study of T cells in narcolepsy. Clones were read by immunoSEQ multiplex PCR, and TCRdb kept only the in-frame ones, dropping some. The sample has about 25,000 clones; 84% are singletons. Sequenced: CD45RA- memory CD4+ T cells from PBMCs. The origin of the receptors is a human donor with narcolepsy. The CDR3 runs from the conserved cysteine through the conserved F or W. The D gene is left open where the match is weak. Some rows have no size entry. The others give once, few or many, or a class for an expanded clone.

d_gene	v_gene	j_gene	abundance	CDR3aa	CDR3nt
.	TRBV15	TRBJ1-5	.	CATSREEHSNQPQHF	TGTGCCACCAGCAGAGAGGAGCATAGCAATCAGCCCCAGCATTTT
.	TRBV14	TRBJ2-5	.	CASSQLEVPETQYF	TGTGCCAGCAGCCAACTGGAGGTGCCAGAGACCCAGTACTTC
.	TRBV27	TRBJ1-5	.	CASSLVAGSQPQHF	TGTGCCAGCAGTTTGGTAGCGGGCAGTCAGCCCCAGCATTTT
.	TRBV6-5	TRBJ1-2	.	CASSKQGTRLDYTF	TGTGCCAGCAGCAAACAGGGAACCAGACTTGACTACACCTTC
.	TRBV5-1	TRBJ2-2	.	CASSLRPDDNTGELFF	TGCGCCAGCAGCTTGCGGCCGGATGACAACACCGGGGAGCTGTTTTTT
TRBD1	TRBV2	TRBJ1-2	once	CASSGGTGIPSGYTF	TGTGCCAGCAGTGGCGGGACAGGGATTCCGTCCGGCTACACCTTC
.	TRBV7-8	TRBJ2-6	.	CASTAYLRVTYSGANVLTF	TGTGCCAGCACCGCCTACCTCAGGGTCACTTACTCTGGGGCCAACGTCCTGACTTTC
TRBD1	TRBV2	TRBJ1-5	.	CASSSGTGVGNQPQHF	TGTGCCAGCAGTTCCGGGACAGGGGTTGGCAATCAGCCCCAGCATTTT
TRBD1	TRBV5-1	TRBJ1-1	once	CASSLTGEQAFF	TGCGCCAGCAGCTTAACAGGGGAGCAAGCTTTCTTT
TRBD1	TRBV2	TRBJ2-7	.	CASKVRGHDEQYF	TGTGCCAGCAAAGTCAGGGGGCACGACGAGCAGTACTTC
.	TRBV27	TRBJ2-6	.	CASSQRFSGANVLTF	TGTGCCAGCAGTCAGAGGTTCTCTGGGGCCAACGTCCTGACTTTC
.	TRBV4-3	TRBJ1-1	.	CASSQDDGRFTEAFF	TGCGCCAGCAGCCAAGATGATGGCCGGTTCACTGAAGCTTTCTTT
TRBD1	TRBV19	TRBJ2-7	.	CASNPRPGQGYPYEQYF	TGTGCCAGTAACCCCAGGCCGGGACAGGGGTATCCCTACGAGCAGTACTTC
TRBD2	TRBV7-2	TRBJ2-1	once	CASSLASGRANEQFF	TGTGCCAGCAGCTTAGCTAGCGGGAGGGCCAATGAGCAGTTCTTC
TRBD2	TRBV9	TRBJ2-1	.	CASSVAGLAGRGSYNEQFF	TGTGCCAGCAGCGTAGCGGGGCTTGCTGGGCGGGGGTCCTACAATGAGCAGTTCTTC
.	TRBV11-3	TRBJ2-1	.	CASSQQGGSVNEQFF	TGTGCCAGCAGCCAACAGGGAGGGTCTGTCAATGAGCAGTTCTTC
TRBD2	TRBV28	TRBJ2-7	few	CASVPWGRDYEQYF	TGTGCCAGCGTACCTTGGGGGAGGGACTACGAGCAGTACTTC
.	TRBV28	TRBJ1-5	once	CASRPSKGPQRGIGQPQHF	TGTGCCAGCAGACCCTCGAAGGGGCCGCAACGAGGTATAGGACAGCCCCAGCATTTT
.	TRBV4-1	TRBJ2-6	once	CASSQGARVTGANVLTF	TGCGCCAGCAGCCAAGGTGCGAGAGTCACGGGGGCCAACGTCCTGACTTTC
TRBD1	TRBV25-1	TRBJ2-2	.	CASSGTGWSTGELFF	TGTGCCAGCAGTGGGACAGGGTGGAGCACCGGGGAGCTGTTTTTT
.	TRBV11-3	TRBJ2-1	.	CASSTSLATSYNEQFF	TGTGCCAGCAGCACCAGTCTAGCGACCTCCTACAATGAGCAGTTCTTC
TRBD2	TRBV11-2	TRBJ2-1	.	CASSSGLAGEYEQFF	TGTGCCAGCAGCTCCGGACTAGCGGGAGAGTATGAGCAGTTCTTC
TRBD1	TRBV7-2	TRBJ2-5	.	CASSSGRGSVQYF	TGTGCCAGCAGCTCCGGCAGGGGGAGCGTACAGTACTTC
.	TRBV9	TRBJ2-7	.	CASSVVPGSFEQYF	TGTGCCAGCAGCGTAGTCCCGGGTAGCTTCGAGCAGTACTTC
.	TRBV7-6	TRBJ2-5	.	CASSPQETQYF	TGTGCCAGCAGCCCCCAGGAGACCCAGTACTTC
TRBD1	TRBV6-5	TRBJ1-4	.	CASRDTGVDKLFF	TGTGCCAGCAGGGATACAGGGGTAGACAAACTGTTTTTT
TRBD2	TRBV5-1	TRBJ2-7	.	CASSELWGGRTYEQYF	TGCGCCAGCAGCGAGCTATGGGGGGGTCGGACCTACGAGCAGTACTTC
TRBD1	TRBV7-9	TRBJ1-5	.	CASSFGMSGGGNQPQHF	TGTGCCAGCAGCTTTGGAATGTCAGGGGGCGGCAATCAGCCCCAGCATTTT
.	TRBV27	TRBJ2-2	.	CASSLTPAQNTGELFF	TGTGCCAGCAGTCTGACGCCCGCCCAGAACACCGGGGAGCTGTTTTTT
.	TRBV28	TRBJ1-2	.	CASSFRDGNRGYTF	TGTGCCAGCAGTTTTCGGGACGGGAATCGGGGCTACACCTTC
.	TRBV2	TRBJ1-4	few	CASEGGATNEKLFF	TGTGCCAGTGAAGGGGGGGCAACTAATGAAAAACTGTTTTTT
TRBD1	TRBV5-1	TRBJ2-1	.	CASSPLPGQAANEQFF	TGCGCCAGCAGCCCCCTCCCGGGACAGGCAGCCAATGAGCAGTTCTTC
.	TRBV7-9	TRBJ1-4	.	CASSLSSIATNEKLFF	TGTGCCAGCAGCTTATCTTCAATAGCAACTAATGAAAAACTGTTTTTT
TRBD1	TRBV7-8	TRBJ2-7	.	CASSPRTGDYEQYF	TGTGCCAGCAGCCCGCGGACAGGGGACTACGAGCAGTACTTC
.	TRBV5-8	TRBJ1-1	few	CASSLYLGGTEAFF	TGTGCCAGCAGCTTGTACCTAGGGGGCACTGAAGCTTTCTTT
TRBD1	TRBV5-1	TRBJ2-7	.	CASSFTDRGEYEQYF	TGCGCCAGCAGCTTCACGGACAGGGGGGAGTACGAGCAGTACTTC
.	TRBV7-9	TRBJ1-2	.	CASSLRDWRDGYTF	TGTGCCAGCAGCTTACGCGATTGGAGAGATGGCTACACCTTC
TRBD1	TRBV2	TRBJ2-3	.	CASGRDRSTDTQYF	TGTGCCAGCGGGCGGGACAGGAGCACAGATACGCAGTATTTT
.	TRBV6-5	TRBJ2-7	.	CASSPSGRTYEQHF	TGTGCCAGCAGTCCCTCCGGCAGGACCTACGAGCAGCACTTC
.	TRBV7-9	TRBJ2-7	.	CASSFLPGISYEQYF	TGTGCCAGCAGCTTTCTCCCGGGGATCTCCTACGAGCAGTACTTC
.	TRBV19	TRBJ1-1	few	CASGHIEAFF	TGTGCCAGCGGACATATTGAAGCTTTCTTT
.	TRBV15	TRBJ1-5	.	CATSRDLRGGNQPQHF	TGTGCCACCAGCAGAGATCTTAGGGGAGGGAATCAGCCCCAGCATTTT
TRBD2	TRBV5-1	TRBJ2-5	.	CASSTHGLGAQETQYF	TGCGCCAGCAGCACTCACGGACTAGGTGCCCAAGAGACCCAGTACTTC
.	TRBV7-3	TRBJ1-2	.	CASSLTAEANYGYTF	TGTGCCAGCAGCTTAACGGCGGAGGCTAACTATGGCTACACCTTC
.	TRBV7-2	TRBJ2-5	few	CASSLARETQYF	TGTGCCAGCAGCTTAGCTCGGGAGACCCAGTACTTC
.	TRBV5-8	TRBJ1-4	.	CASSLERNEKLFF	TGTGCCAGCAGCTTGGAGCGTAATGAAAAACTGTTTTTT
.	TRBV19	TRBJ2-2	.	CASSIGVMTGELFF	TGTGCCAGTAGTATTGGGGTAATGACCGGGGAGCTGTTTTTT
TRBD1	TRBV29-1	TRBJ1-1	.	CSVDVTGANTEAFF	TGCAGCGTTGATGTAACAGGGGCTAACACTGAAGCTTTCTTT
.	TRBV6-6	TRBJ2-4	.	CASTGAENIQYF	TGTGCCAGCACGGGGGCGGAAAACATTCAGTACTTC
.	TRBV5-6	TRBJ2-1	.	CASSLASSGKFF	TGTGCCAGCAGCTTGGCCAGTTCAGGGAAGTTCTTC
.	TRBV2	TRBJ1-4	.	CASTMEGQAEKLFF	TGTGCCAGCACTATGGAGGGACAAGCCGAAAAACTGTTTTTT
.	TRBV28	TRBJ1-5	.	CASSPDGFGTNQPQHF	TGTGCCAGCAGTCCAGACGGTTTCGGGACAAATCAGCCCCAGCATTTT
TRBD1	TRBV14	TRBJ2-5	few	CASSHPTGFMETQYF	TGTGCCAGCAGCCACCCGACAGGGTTTATGGAGACCCAGTACTTC
.	TRBV5-1	TRBJ2-7	.	CASSPAGSPSRWYF	TGCGCCAGCAGCCCCGCCGGGAGCCCATCTAGATGGTACTTC
.	TRBV27	TRBJ1-2	.	CASSLSRANYGYTF	TGTGCCAGCAGTTTGTCGAGGGCTAACTATGGCTACACCTTC
.	TRBV7-7	TRBJ2-1	.	CASSVSPNSYNEQFF	TGTGCCAGCAGCGTGAGTCCTAACTCCTACAATGAGCAGTTCTTC
.	TRBV7-9	TRBJ1-5	.	CASSLGSGVDQPQHF	TGTGCCAGCAGTTTAGGATCAGGGGTGGATCAGCCCCAGCATTTT
TRBD1	TRBV9	TRBJ2-5	.	CASSVNPGQGKTQYF	TGTGCCAGCAGCGTGAACCCGGGACAGGGAAAGACCCAGTACTTC
.	TRBV6-1	TRBJ2-2	.	CASMRVTGNTGELFF	TGTGCCAGCATGCGGGTGACGGGGAACACCGGGGAGCTGTTTTTT